This T cell receptor beta chain appears in the sequencing data of a study of response to subunit inactivated influenza vaccine. Study observations and caveats: T cells newly recruited by each seasonal influenza vaccination are few, the authors suggested.

The CDR3 extends over 14 amino acids. As regards this clonotype: Its antigen remains unidentified. The germline gene is not matched at one end of the junction; a read error may be the cause.

MiXCR, run by TCRdb on the RT-PCR reads, gives a single entry per CDR3 protein. The sample contains about 160,000 distinct CDR3 sequences, roughly a tenth of which appear only once. The genes are TRBV12-3 or TRBV12-4 and TRBJ1-3, with a possible D match to TRBD1 (5 bases). The source was CD8+ T cells sorted from PBMCs, collected about 23 months after vaccination. This clonotype originated in a man between 50 and 75 years old who received an inactivated influenza vaccine. CDR3 bases: TGTGCCAGCAGTTTAGGGGGCTCTGGATACACCATATATTTT. Translation: CASSLGGSGYTIYF.